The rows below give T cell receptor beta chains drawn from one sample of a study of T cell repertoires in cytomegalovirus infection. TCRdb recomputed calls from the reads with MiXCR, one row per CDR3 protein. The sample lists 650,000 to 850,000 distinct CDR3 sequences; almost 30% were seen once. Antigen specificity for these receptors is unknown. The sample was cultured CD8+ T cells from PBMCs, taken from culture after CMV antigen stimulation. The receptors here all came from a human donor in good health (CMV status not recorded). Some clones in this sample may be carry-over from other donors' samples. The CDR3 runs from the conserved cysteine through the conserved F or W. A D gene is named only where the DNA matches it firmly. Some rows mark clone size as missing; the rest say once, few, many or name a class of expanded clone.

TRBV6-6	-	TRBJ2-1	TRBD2	CASSLREAGAHASYNEQFF	TGTGCCAGCAGTCTCCGAGAAGCGGGGGCCCATGCCTCCTACAATGAGCAGTTCTTC
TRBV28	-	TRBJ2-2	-	CASRQGDPYTGELFF	TGTGCCAGCAGACAAGGCGACCCATACACCGGGGAGCTGTTTTTT
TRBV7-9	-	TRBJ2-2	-	CASWRQGPNTGELFF	TGTGCCAGCTGGAGGCAGGGACCCAACACCGGGGAGCTGTTTTTT
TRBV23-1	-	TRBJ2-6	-	CASSQSAGQANSGANVLTF	TGCGCCAGCAGTCAATCGGCTGGGCAGGCGAACTCTGGGGCCAACGTCCTGACTTTC
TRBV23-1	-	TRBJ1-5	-	CASSVGHAQQPQHF	TGTGCCAGCAGTGTGGGACACGCTCAGCAGCCCCAGCATTTT
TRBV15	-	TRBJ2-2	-	CATEGSGELFF	TGTGCCACCGAGGGAAGCGGGGAGCTGTTTTTT
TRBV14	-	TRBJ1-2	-	CASSQHKFLNADGYTF	TGTGCCAGCAGCCAACACAAATTTCTAAACGCCGATGGCTACACCTTC
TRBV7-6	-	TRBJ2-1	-	CASSFADRSYNEQFF	TGTGCCAGCAGCTTCGCCGATAGATCCTACAATGAGCAGTTCTTC
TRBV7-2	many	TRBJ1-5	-	CASNPIRADQPQHF	TGTGCCAGCAACCCCATTCGGGCGGATCAGCCCCAGCATTTT
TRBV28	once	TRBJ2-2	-	CASRLTRSGTGELFF	TGTGCCAGCAGGCTGACTAGGTCGGGCACCGGGGAGCTGTTTTTT
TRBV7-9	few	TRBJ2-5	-	CASSPGVPAQETQYF	TGTGCCAGCAGCCCCGGGGTACCAGCACAAGAGACCCAGTACTTC
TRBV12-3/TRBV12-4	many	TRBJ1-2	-	CASSFSGTNYGYTF	TGTGCCAGCAGTTTTTCAGGGACCAACTATGGCTACACCTTC
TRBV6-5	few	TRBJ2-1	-	CASSYQPSSYNEQFF	TGTGCCAGCAGCTATCAGCCTAGCTCCTACAATGAGCAGTTCTTC
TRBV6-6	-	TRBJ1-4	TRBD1	CASSSLRTGENEKLFF	TGTGCCAGCAGTTCCCTACGGACAGGCGAGAATGAAAAACTGTTTTTT
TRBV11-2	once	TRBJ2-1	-	CASSLGRSPTLRQFF	TGTGCCAGCAGCTTAGGACGAAGCCCCACCCTCCGGCAGTTCTTC
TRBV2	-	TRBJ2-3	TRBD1	CASSERGRTTDTQYF	TGTGCCAGCAGTGAAAGGGGGCGGACCACAGATACGCAGTATTTT
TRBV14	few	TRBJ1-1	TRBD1	CASSQPGGHTEAFF	TGTGCCAGCAGCCAACCAGGGGGCCACACTGAAGCTTTCTTT
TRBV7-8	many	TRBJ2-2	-	CASSLDREVIAGELFF	TGTGCCAGCAGCTTAGACAGGGAGGTTATAGCCGGGGAGCTGTTTTTT
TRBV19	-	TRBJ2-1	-	CASSIGPGNEQFF	TGTGCCAGTAGTATAGGCCCGGGGAATGAGCAGTTCTTC
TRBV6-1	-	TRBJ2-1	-	CASVRAAPGDEQFF	TGTGCCAGCGTTCGGGCGGCTCCCGGGGATGAGCAGTTCTTC
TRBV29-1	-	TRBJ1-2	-	CSVEDHPEIGYGYTF	TGCAGCGTTGAAGATCATCCCGAGATCGGGTATGGCTACACCTTC
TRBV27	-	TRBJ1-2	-	CASSYRVDRNYGYTF	TGTGCCAGCAGTTATAGGGTAGACAGAAACTATGGCTACACCTTC
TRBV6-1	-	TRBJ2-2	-	CATYGASNTGELFF	TGTGCCACCTACGGGGCTTCTAACACCGGGGAGCTGTTTTTT
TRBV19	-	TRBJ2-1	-	CASSPDMYNEQFF	TGTGCCAGTAGTCCCGACATGTACAATGAGCAGTTCTTC
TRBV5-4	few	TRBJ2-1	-	CASSLGGRYNNEQFF	TGTGCCAGCAGCTTGGGAGGAAGGTATAACAATGAGCAGTTCTTC
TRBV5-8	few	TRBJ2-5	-	CASSYRIQETQYF	TGTGCCAGCAGCTATAGGATCCAAGAGACCCAGTACTTC
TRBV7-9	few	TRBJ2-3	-	CASSSYFTSPADTQYF	TGTGCCAGCAGCTCCTACTTTACTAGCCCCGCCGATACGCAGTATTTT
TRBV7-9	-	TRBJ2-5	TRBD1	CASSYLDREETQYF	TGTGCCAGCAGCTACCTAGACAGGGAAGAGACCCAGTACTTC
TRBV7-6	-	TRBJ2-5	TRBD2	CASSRLAEQETQYF	TGTGCCAGCAGCCGACTAGCGGAACAAGAGACCCAGTACTTC
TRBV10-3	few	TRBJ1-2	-	CAIRGPYYGYTF	TGTGCCATCAGAGGGCCCTACTATGGCTACACCTTC
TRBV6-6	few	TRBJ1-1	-	CASSYSIAAPEAFF	TGTGCCAGCAGTTACTCGATTGCAGCGCCTGAAGCTTTCTTT
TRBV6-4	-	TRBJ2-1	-	CASSPSGPASESYNEQFF	TGTGCCAGCAGTCCCTCCGGGCCGGCTAGCGAATCCTACAATGAGCAGTTCTTC
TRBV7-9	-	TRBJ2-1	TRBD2	CASSSLGGGATGAGEQFF	TGTGCCAGCAGTTCTTTAGGCGGGGGGGCTACCGGGGCAGGTGAGCAGTTCTTC
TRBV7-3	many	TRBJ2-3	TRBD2	CASSWIAGPRDTQYF	TGTGCCAGCAGCTGGATAGCGGGGCCGAGGGATACGCAGTATTTT
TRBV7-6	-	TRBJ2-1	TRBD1	CASSWTGVSYNEQFF	TGTGCCAGCAGTTGGACAGGGGTCTCCTACAATGAGCAGTTCTTC
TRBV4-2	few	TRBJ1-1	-	CASSLFGGEDTEAFF	TGTGCCAGCAGCCTCTTCGGGGGCGAGGACACTGAAGCTTTCTTT
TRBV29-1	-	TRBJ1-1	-	CSVDLTATEAFF	TGCAGCGTTGATTTGACAGCCACTGAAGCTTTCTTT
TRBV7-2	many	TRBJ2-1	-	CASSLVGWDVAREDNEQFF	TGTGCCAGCAGCTTAGTAGGGTGGGACGTCGCTCGGGAAGACAATGAGCAGTTCTTC
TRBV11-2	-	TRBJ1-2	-	CASSLGWDLGSYTF	TGTGCCAGCAGCTTAGGCTGGGACTTGGGGAGCTACACCTTC
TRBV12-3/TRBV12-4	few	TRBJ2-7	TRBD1	CASRSRDRATREQYF	TGTGCCAGCAGGAGCCGGGACAGGGCGACGAGAGAGCAGTACTTC
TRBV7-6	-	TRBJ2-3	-	CATSDTQYF	TGTGCCACCTCAGATACGCAGTATTTT
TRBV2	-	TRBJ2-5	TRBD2	CATTPLAGGETQYF	TGTGCCACAACCCCCTTAGCGGGGGGAGAGACCCAGTACTTC
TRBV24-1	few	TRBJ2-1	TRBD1	CATSDLGQGDNEQFF	TGTGCCACCAGTGATTTGGGACAGGGTGACAATGAGCAGTTCTTC
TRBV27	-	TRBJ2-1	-	CASSFSGLTIPYNEQFF	TGTGCCAGCAGTTTTTCAGGACTAACAATTCCCTACAATGAGCAGTTCTTC
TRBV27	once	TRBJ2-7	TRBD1	CASSSSDREYF	TGTGCCAGCAGTTCCTCGGACAGGGAGTACTTC
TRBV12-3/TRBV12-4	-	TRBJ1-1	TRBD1	CASSYTTGVEAFF	TGTGCCAGCAGTTATACAACAGGGGTTGAAGCTTTCTTT
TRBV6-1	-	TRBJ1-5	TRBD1	CASREWGTGWNQPQHF	TGTGCCAGCAGGGAATGGGGGACAGGGTGGAATCAGCCCCAGCATTTT
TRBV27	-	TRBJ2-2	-	CASSPRQHTGELFF	TGTGCCAGCAGTCCACGACAGCACACCGGGGAGCTGTTTTTT